Below are 25 T cell receptor beta chains sequenced from a single sample in a study of cytomegalovirus exposure and HLA in healthy donors. The method was immunoSEQ multiplex PCR; TCRdb's version includes in-frame clones alone and lacks a portion of them. The sample records roughly 300,000 clones, about nine tenths being singletons. Material for sequencing was PBMCs. These receptors were collected from a woman between 18 and 29 years old in good health and CMV-seronegative.

The chain links TRBV27 to TRBJ2-7; 10 bases fit TRBD1. The CDR3 has 18 amino acids. J was trimmed by 1 base and V by 0 bases; bases with no gene match: 9. Per the germline V gene, CDR1 is MNHEY and CDR2 is SMNVEV (reference sequence). The CDR3 protein is CASSLSPTTGGASYEQYF. The CDR3 bases are TGTGCCAGCAGTTTATCGCCGACGACAGGGGGCGCGTCCTACGAGCAGTACTTC.

V is TRBV9 and J is TRBJ2-1; 10 positions match TRBD2. The CDR3 is 15 residues long. The germline V gene encodes CDR1 SGDLS and CDR2 YYNGEE. With V trimmed by 2 bases and J by 6 bases, 5 bases remained unmatched. Here the CDR3 reads CASSVSSGRSNEQFF. CDR3 nucleotides: TGTGCCAGCAGCGTTTCTAGCGGGAGAAGCAATGAGCAGTTCTTC.

This chain joins TRBV5-4 and TRBJ2-3, with a tentative D call TRBD1 (5 bases). This CDR3 contains 13 residues. Germline V gene data show CDR1 as SGHNT and CDR2 as YYREEE (reference sequence). The V end lost 4 bases, the J end lost 4 bases, and 10 bases lay between the germline ends. DNA for the CDR3: TGTGCCAGCAGCACAGACAGAGCAGATACGCAGTATTTT. Its translation is CASSTDRADTQYF. Based on the CDR3 plus reference TRBV5-4 and TRBJ2-3, the full variable domain is ETGVTQSPTHLIKTRGQQVTLRCSSQSGHNTVSWYQQALGQGPQFIFQYYREEENGRGNFPPRFSGLQFPNYSSELNVNALELDDSALYLCASSTDRADTQYFGPGTRLTVL.

The V gene is TRBV5-1, the J gene TRBJ2-7; 11 bases are shared with TRBD1. This CDR3 is 14 amino acids long. Germline CDR1 reads SGHRS; CDR2 reads YFSETQ. V was pared by 6 bases and J by 2 bases, with 4 bases of the junction left unmatched. In DNA, the CDR3 is TGCGCCAGCAAAGGGACAGGGGGGGCCTACGAGCAGTACTTC. Encoded protein: CASKGTGGAYEQYF.

The rearrangement joins TRBV30 to TRBJ1-2; no clear D. The CDR3 spans 12 residues. The germline V gene has CDR1 GTSNPN and CDR2 SVGIG (reference sequence). Between the trimmed V and J ends, which lost 8 bases and 3 bases, there was a span of 13 bases. This chain's CDR3 is CAPLNSHYGYTF. In DNA, the CDR3 is TGTGCCCCCCTGAACTCCCACTATGGCTACACCTTC.

This CDR3 is CASSEGREQYF. The CDR3, as DNA: TGTGCCAGCAGTGAAGGGAGGGAGCAGTACTTC. The chain joins TRBV25-1 to TRBJ2-7; D might be TRBD2 (6 bases). Trimming pared 2 bases from V and 7 bases from J, leaving 6 bases between. Germline V gene lookup returns CDR1 MGHDK and CDR2 SYGVNS. CDR3 length equals 11 residues.

The chain is built from TRBV5-6 and TRBJ1-2, with TRBD1 matching over 11 bases. This CDR3 has 16 amino acids. V lost 3 bases and J lost 2; bases outside the gene matches: 6. Per the germline V gene, CDR1 is SGHDT and CDR2 is YYEEEE. The CDR3 DNA reads TGTGCCAGCAGCTCGGGACAGGGGGAGGCCAACTATGGCTACACCTTC. It translates to CASSSGQGEANYGYTF.

The chain is built from TRBV27 and TRBJ1-2; 7 bases agree with TRBD1. CDR3 length: 15 residues. The ends lost 4 bases at V and 6 bases at J; junction bases unmatched: 11. CDR1 and CDR2 (germline): MNHEY, SMNVEV (reference sequence). CDR3 in amino acids: CASSSPGGASHGYTF. DNA of the CDR3: TGTGCCAGCAGTTCCCCAGGGGGAGCTTCTCATGGCTACACCTTC.

The genes are TRBV4-3 and TRBJ2-7; 11 nucleotides line up with TRBD2. This CDR3 spans 14 amino acids. Germline CDR1 LGHNA, CDR2 YSLEER. V lost 4 bases, J lost 8 bases, and 7 bases stayed unmatched. CDR3 loop: CASSPGTSGSQQYF. CDR3 sequence (DNA): TGCGCCAGCAGCCCCGGGACTAGCGGTAGCCAGCAGTACTTC.

This chain connects TRBV19 to TRBJ2-5; D is perhaps TRBD1 (7 bases). Germline lookup yields CDR1 LNHDA and CDR2 SQIVND (reference sequence). This CDR3 is built from 13 residues. The germline V and J ends were trimmed by 10 bases and 0 bases, with 12 bases remaining between them. CDR3 nucleotides: TGTGCCACTGCGGGGACAGACCAAGAGACCCAGTACTTC. Translating gives CATAGTDQETQYF.

The rearrangement uses TRBV27 and TRBJ2-3, with 12 bases fitting TRBD2. V lost 8 bases, J lost 0 bases, and 9 bases stayed unmatched. CDR1 is MNHEY, CDR2 SMNVEV, per germline (reference sequence). The CDR3 is 17 amino acids. The CDR3, as DNA: TGTGCCAGCTTAAGGCTAGCGGGAGGGCCCAGCACAGATACGCAGTATTTT. Translated, it gives CASLRLAGGPSTDTQYF.

The chain recombines TRBV4-3 with TRBJ2-2; perhaps TRBD2 as D (6 bases). Trimming removed 2 bases at V and 2 bases at J, with 15 bases between. From germline, CDR1 is LGHNA and CDR2 YSLEER. The CDR3 extends over 17 amino acids. The CDR3 coding sequence is TGCGCCAGCAGCCAACATCCTACCGGGGGTAACACCGGGGAGCTGTTTTTT. The encoded protein is CASSQHPTGGNTGELFF.

This clone was counted a single time. V usage is TRBV4-2 and J usage is TRBJ1-4; 8 bases are shared with TRBD1. CDR1 is LGHNA, CDR2 YNFKEQ, per germline. V shed 4 bases, J shed 4 bases, and the junction held 8 bases outside the gene matches. There are 16 residues in the CDR3. In DNA form, the CDR3 reads TGTGCCAGCAGCCCTAACGGACAGGGAGGTAATGAAAAACTGTTTTTT. Protein sequence: CASSPNGQGGNEKLFF.

V usage is TRBV19 and J usage is TRBJ2-7, with 7 bases aligning to TRBD2. Trimming at V came to 5 bases and at J to 0 bases, leaving 10 bases not matched to a gene. The CDR3 is 16 amino acids. Germline V gene data show CDR1 as LNHDA and CDR2 as SQIVND (reference sequence). In nucleotides, the CDR3 is TGTGCCAGTAGTCCATCGACTAGCAAAGTCTCCTACGAGCAGTACTTC. It specifies CASSPSTSKVSYEQYF.

This chain connects TRBV6-6 to TRBJ2-2, with D unresolved. CDR1 is MNHNY and CDR2 is SVGAGI in the germline V gene (reference sequence). The CDR3 runs to 15 residues. With 5 bases removed from V and 0 bases from J, the gap between germline ends came to 10 bases. The DNA for the CDR3 is TGTGCCAGCAGTACTTCCCCCGCGAACACCGGGGAGCTGTTTTTT. It yields the protein CASSTSPANTGELFF.

This chain connects TRBV6-6 to TRBJ2-7; 8 nucleotides match TRBD2. The germline gives CDR1 MNHNY, CDR2 SVGAGI (reference sequence). This CDR3 contains 14 residues. Unmatched junction bases numbered 6, after V lost 6 bases and J lost 2 bases. Here the CDR3 reads CASSRREGTYEQYF. The CDR3 nucleotides are TGTGCCAGCAGCCGTCGGGAGGGGACCTACGAGCAGTACTTC.

The chain links TRBV5-6 to TRBJ2-7; tentative D call: TRBD1 (6 bases). CDR1 and CDR2 from the germline V gene are SGHDT and YYEEEE. This CDR3 has 14 amino acids. The ends were cut back, 2 bases at V and 4 bases at J, with 13 bases in the middle. Here the CDR3 reads CASSLSQGLYEQYF. The CDR3, as DNA: TGTGCCAGCAGCTTATCACAGGGTTTGTACGAGCAGTACTTC.

This rearrangement joins TRBV5-1 to TRBJ1-2; D is unclear. The CDR3 loop spans 12 amino acids. The V gene lost 1 base and the J gene lost 8 bases, with 9 bases spanning the gap. Germline-derived CDR1 and CDR2 are SGHRS and YFSETQ. The CDR3 loop is CASSLTEGGYTF. DNA for the CDR3: TGCGCCAGCAGCTTGACAGAGGGCGGCTACACCTTC.

This rearrangement joins TRBV5-6 to TRBJ2-7; 7 bases line up with TRBD1. The CDR3 is made up of 15 amino acids. J lost 2 bases, V lost 4 bases, and 9 bases had no gene match. Germline V gene lookup returns CDR1 SGHDT and CDR2 YYEEEE. This chain's CDR3 is CASSPTPGQTYEQYF. The DNA for the CDR3 is TGTGCCAGCAGCCCTACCCCGGGACAGACCTACGAGCAGTACTTC.

This clone appeared once. The V and J genes are TRBV5-1 and TRBJ2-2; 7 bases map to TRBD1. The CDR3 is 15 residues long. Per the germline V gene, CDR1 is SGHRS and CDR2 is YFSETQ. Germline trimming cut 0 bases from V and 3 bases from J; bases unmatched to any gene: 2. Here the CDR3 DNA reads TGCGCCAGCAGCTTGGAGACAGGGTACACCGGGGAGCTGTTTTTT. Its protein is CASSLETGYTGELFF. Variable domain in full (rest from reference TRBV5-1 and TRBJ2-2): KAGVTQTPRYLIKTRGQQVTLSCSPISGHRSVSWYQQTPGQGLQFLFEYFSETQRNKGNFPGRFSGRQFSNSRSEMNVSTLELGDSALYLCASSLETGYTGELFFGEGSRLTVL.

This chain links TRBV4-3 with TRBJ2-2, with 11 nucleotides matching TRBD2. Germline loops: CDR1 LGHNA, CDR2 YSLEER. J gave up 2 bases and V 0 bases, and 8 bases lay outside the gene matches. CDR3 length: 19 residues. CDR3 protein: CASSQEVLAGASNTGELFF. The CDR3 bases are TGCGCCAGCAGCCAAGAAGTACTAGCGGGAGCCTCCAACACCGGGGAGCTGTTTTTT.

CDR3 residues: CSVDRFGGGKETQYF. DNA of the CDR3: TGCAGCGTTGATCGTTTTGGGGGAGGAAAAGAGACCCAGTACTTC. The chain is built from TRBV29-1 and TRBJ2-5; a possible D gene is TRBD2 (6 bases). V dropped 3 bases and J dropped 3 bases, with 17 bases sitting between them. Germline assignment: CDR1 SQVTM and CDR2 ANQGSEA. The CDR3 runs 15 residues. The full variable domain, in which reference TRBV29-1 and TRBJ2-5 provide the parts outside the CDR3, is SAVISQKPSRDICQRGTSLTIQCQVDSQVTMMFWYRQQPGQSLTLIATANQGSEATYESGFVIDKFPISRPNLTFSTLTVSNMSPEDSSIYLCSVDRFGGGKETQYFGPGTRLLVL.

V is TRBV19 and J is TRBJ2-7, with TRBD1 matching 9 bases. The CDR3 covers 15 residues. V trimming: 3 bases; J trimming: 6 bases; junction bases outside the gene matches: 9. Looked up from germline, CDR1 is LNHDA and CDR2 is SQIVND (reference sequence). The DNA of the CDR3 is TGTGCCAGTAGTATCTGGGGACAGGGCACGGGCGAGCAGTACTTC. Encoded protein: CASSIWGQGTGEQYF. Filled out from reference TRBV19 and TRBJ2-7, the complete variable domain reads DGGITQSPKYLFRKEGQNVTLSCEQNLNHDAMYWYRQDPGQGLRLIYYSQIVNDFQKGDIAEGYSVSREKKESFPLTVTSAQKNPTAFYLCASSIWGQGTGEQYFGPGTRLTVT.

This clone was recorded once. CDR3 sequence: CASSLDLHGYTF. Written as DNA, the CDR3 is TGTGCCAGCAGCTTAGATCTCCATGGCTACACCTTC. The chain has TRBV11-2 and TRBJ1-2, with D uncertain. Germline lookup yields CDR1 SGHAT and CDR2 FQNNGV. CDR3 length: 12 amino acids. The V gene lost 0 bases and the J gene lost 6 bases, with 5 bases spanning the gap.

This clone was seen only once. The chain links TRBV7-8 to TRBJ1-2; 7 bases fit TRBD1. Germline assignment: CDR1 SGHVS and CDR2 FQNEAQ. V dropped 0 bases and J dropped 0; count of bases not matched to a gene: 10. This CDR3 is 18 amino acids long. The CDR3 is CASSLAYPGQQSNYGYTF. CDR3 in DNA: TGTGCCAGCAGCTTAGCTTATCCGGGACAGCAATCTAACTATGGCTACACCTTC. The full variable domain, its missing parts supplied by reference TRBV7-8 and TRBJ1-2, is GAGVSQSPRYKVAKRGQDVALRCDPISGHVSLFWYQQALGQGPEFLTYFQNEAQLDKSGLPSDRFFAERPEGSVSTLKIQRTQQEDSAVYLCASSLAYPGQQSNYGYTFGSGTRLTVV.